Below are 30 T cell receptor beta chains sequenced from a single sample in a study of T cells in Graves' hyperthyroidism and ophthalmopathy. TCR beta CDR3 region amplification was performed from RNA transcripts. Primed by the HTBI set, a first-round RT-PCR was run on the TCR CDR3. TCRdb used MiXCR to reprocess the multiplex PCR reads, holding one entry per CDR3 protein. The table records approximately 640,000 distinct CDR3 sequences, around 15% of them present only once. The sequencing input was blood. The receptors originated from a man aged 50 to 59 with Graves' hyperthyroidism.

This clonotype was recorded many times. V is TRBV6-2 or TRBV6-3 and J is TRBJ2-2; tentatively, D is TRBD1 (6 bases). V was pared by 6 bases and J by 0 bases, with 8 bases between. The CDR3 contains 14 residues. CDR1 MNHEY and CDR2 SVGEGT come from the germline V gene. CDR3 protein: CASRRTANTGELFF. The CDR3 DNA reads as TGTGCCAGCAGACGGACAGCGAACACCGGGGAGCTGTTTTTT.

This clonotype was seen more than once but under ten times. V and J are TRBV30 and TRBJ1-1, with D unresolved. Germline V CDR1 and CDR2: GTSNPN, SVGIG (reference sequence). The CDR3 extends over 12 amino acids. The V and J ends lost 0 bases and 4 bases respectively, with 6 bases between them. In DNA form, the CDR3 reads TGTGCCTGGAGTGTACGTAGCACTGAAGCTTTCTTT. This encodes CAWSVRSTEAFF. Looking up the rest from reference TRBV30 and TRBJ1-1 gives the full variable domain: SQTIHQWPATLVQPVGSPLSLECTVEGTSNPNLYWYRQAAGRGLQLLFYSVGIGQISSEVPQNLSASRPQDRQFILSSKKLLLSDSGFYLCAWSVRSTEAFFGQGTRLTVV.

Ten or more counts support this clonotype. The chain couples TRBV28 to TRBJ2-4; tentative D call: TRBD1 (6 bases). The germline CDR1 and CDR2 sequences are MDHEN and SYDVKM. V was trimmed by 5 bases and J by 9 bases, leaving 17 bases between them. This CDR3 is built from 14 residues. CDR3 residues: CASSGPGQISIQYF. CDR3 in DNA: TGTGCCAGCAGTGGGCCGGGACAAATAAGCATTCAGTACTTC.

The rearrangement uses TRBV20-1 and TRBJ1-3; TRBD1 is a possible D gene (6 bases). The CDR3 loop spans 14 amino acids. Germline-derived CDR1 and CDR2 are DFQATT and SNEGSKA (reference sequence). V dropped 3 bases and J dropped 0 bases, with 9 bases sitting between them. The CDR3 DNA sequence: TGCAGTGCTAGCGAGACAGGCTCTGGAAACACCATATATTTT. Its protein product is CSASETGSGNTIYF.

This clonotype occurred many times. The J gene is TRBJ2-7, the V gene TRBV11-2; D may be TRBD1 or TRBD2 (5 bases each). The CDR3 loop spans 11 amino acids. With 5 bases removed from V and 9 bases from J, the gap between germline ends came to 11 bases. CDR1 and CDR2 (germline): SGHAT, FQNNGV. The CDR3: CASSGAGGQYF. The CDR3 bases are TGTGCCAGCAGCGGGGCTGGGGGGCAGTACTTC.

This clonotype was recorded many times. The V call is TRBV27, the J call TRBJ1-6, with a weak D call TRBD1 (6 bases). This CDR3 has 15 amino acids. V shed 5 bases and J shed 7 bases, with 15 bases lying between them. Germline V lookup: CDR1 MNHEY, CDR2 SMNVEV (reference sequence). The CDR3 DNA reads TGTGCCAGCAGTCGATACAGGGCCACCAATTCACCCCTCCACTTT. Its protein product is CASSRYRATNSPLHF.

About this clonotype itself: The conserved final phenylalanine or tryptophan is absent from the CDR3, which likely points to a read error. The V gene is TRBV20-1, the J gene TRBJ1-1; D not resolved. Germline CDR1 reads DFQATT; CDR2 reads SNEGSKA (reference sequence). CDR3 size: 13 residues. With 5 bases removed from V and 11 bases from J, the gap between germline ends came to 21 bases. The CDR3 loop is CSALHTETLNAFS. CDR3 DNA sequence: TGCAGTGCTCTACATACAGAGACACTGAACGCTTTCTCT.

This clonotype occurred many times. The chain combines TRBV28 with TRBJ1-3; D gene uncertain. CDR1 and CDR2 (germline): MDHEN, SYDVKM. Trimming pared 1 base from V and 1 base from J, leaving 14 bases between. This CDR3 is 17 amino acids long. For the CDR3, the DNA is TGTGCCAGCAGTTTATTAACAGAGGGTCCTTCTGGAAACACCATATATTTT. Translated: CASSLLTEGPSGNTIYF.

This chain connects TRBV24-1 to TRBJ2-3; 8 bases map to TRBD2. V gave up 2 bases and J gave up 2 bases; unmatched junction bases: 8. This CDR3 is 17 amino acids long. Germline loops: CDR1 KGHDR, CDR2 SFDVKD. CDR3 region: CATSDYTLAEATDTQYF. The CDR3 nucleotides are TGTGCCACCAGTGATTATACACTAGCGGAGGCCACAGATACGCAGTATTTT.

The gene calls are TRBV28 and TRBJ2-5, with 8 bases lining up with TRBD1. The junction had 1 base not matched to a gene; V was cut back by 5 bases and J by 2 bases. CDR3 length: 13 residues. In germline, CDR1 is MDHEN, CDR2 SYDVKM. CDR3 loop: CASSHRGQETQYF. The CDR3 DNA is TGTGCCAGCAGTCACAGGGGGCAAGAGACCCAGTACTTC.

V gene TRBV19 combines with J gene TRBJ2-1, with TRBD2 as a possible D gene (6 bases). V was trimmed by 2 bases and J by 8 bases, leaving 13 bases between them. The CDR3 totals 14 residues. Germline CDR1 is LNHDA and CDR2 is SQIVND (reference sequence). CDR3 nucleotide sequence: TGTGCCAGTAGTATATCGGGAGCACTCTATGAGCAGTTCTTC. Its protein product is CASSISGALYEQFF.

This clonotype came up many times. The chain combines TRBV12-3 or TRBV12-4 with TRBJ2-5; 7 bases map to TRBD1. Germline trimming cut 5 bases from V and 2 bases from J; bases unmatched to any gene: 8. The CDR3 loop spans 15 amino acids. The CDR3 protein is CASSLPTGQQETQYF. CDR3 sequence (DNA): TGTGCCAGCAGTCTCCCGACAGGGCAACAAGAGACCCAGTACTTC.

V gene TRBV7-2 combines with J gene TRBJ2-3; the D gene is possibly TRBD2 (6 bases). This CDR3 is 14 amino acids long. V lost 4 bases to trimming and J lost 0 bases, with 8 bases between them. The germline V gene encodes CDR1 SGHTA and CDR2 FQGNSA. The CDR3 region is CASSSDYSTDTQYF. CDR3 sequence (DNA): TGTGCCAGCAGCTCGGACTATAGCACAGATACGCAGTATTTT.

This clonotype appeared a few times. The chain is built from TRBV29-1 and TRBJ2-5; possibly TRBD1 for D (6 bases). This CDR3 has 15 amino acids. The germline gives CDR1 SQVTM, CDR2 ANQGSEA. Trimming took off 2 bases at V and 1 base at J, with 14 bases between the two ends. CDR3 protein: CSVEMGRGFQETQYF. CDR3 sequence (DNA): TGCAGCGTTGAAATGGGCAGGGGCTTCCAAGAGACCCAGTACTTC. Complete variable domain (other parts from reference TRBV29-1 and TRBJ2-5): SAVISQKPSRDICQRGTSLTIQCQVDSQVTMMFWYRQQPGQSLTLIATANQGSEATYESGFVIDKFPISRPNLTFSTLTVSNMSPEDSSIYLCSVEMGRGFQETQYFGPGTRLLVL.

The gene calls are TRBV27 and TRBJ2-1; either TRBD1 or TRBD2 may supply D (5 bases each). V lost 4 bases and J lost 7, with 8 bases in between. There are 12 residues in the CDR3. Germline V CDR1 and CDR2: MNHEY, SMNVEV (reference sequence). The CDR3 sequence is CASSWGMNEQFF. The CDR3 DNA reads TGTGCCAGCAGTTGGGGGATGAATGAGCAGTTCTTC.

This clonotype was picked up many times. CDR3 nucleotide sequence: TGTGCCAGCAGATCGTTTGAGCGGGAGGTCTACAATGAGCAGTTCTTC. As protein: CASRSFEREVYNEQFF. The chain has TRBV11-2 and TRBJ2-1; 9 nucleotides line up with TRBD2. Trimming at V came to 6 bases and at J to 3 bases, leaving 9 bases not matched to a gene. The CDR3 contains 16 residues. Germline lookup yields CDR1 SGHAT and CDR2 FQNNGV.

This clonotype was observed many times. The chain is built from TRBV12-3 or TRBV12-4 and TRBJ1-1; 12 nucleotides line up with TRBD1. The CDR3 contains 16 residues. V lost 5 bases, J lost 3 bases, and 7 bases stayed unmatched. The CDR3 sequence: CASSTGTGGADTEAFF. In nucleotides, the CDR3 is TGTGCCAGCAGTACCGGGACAGGGGGCGCGGACACTGAAGCTTTCTTT.

On this clonotype: An end of the junction does not agree with germline; a read error may underlie this. The chain recombines TRBV6-1 with TRBJ1-5; D is perhaps TRBD1 (6 bases). CDR1 is MNHNS and CDR2 is SASEGT in the germline V gene. The CDR3 is 14 amino acids. The CDR3 is CVSNRDVDNQPQHF. The CDR3 DNA sequence: TGTGTCAGCAACAGGGATGTCGACAATCAGCCCCAGCATTTT.

This clonotype was picked up a small number of times. The gene calls are TRBV4-3 and TRBJ1-3; 9 nucleotides align to TRBD1. J gave up 2 bases and V 4 bases, and 0 bases lay outside the gene matches. There are 14 residues in the CDR3. Germline CDR1 reads LGHNA; CDR2 reads YSLEER. The CDR3, as DNA: TGCGCCAGCAGCCGACAGGGGGCTGGAAACACCATATATTTT. It specifies CASSRQGAGNTIYF.

This chain links TRBV19 with TRBJ1-5; possibly TRBD1 for D (5 bases). The germline V gene has CDR1 LNHDA and CDR2 SQIVND (reference sequence). Trimming stripped 3 bases from V and 2 bases from J, with 8 bases between. There are 14 residues in the CDR3. The CDR3: CASSIWGGNQPQHF. CDR3 DNA sequence: TGTGCCAGTAGTATCTGGGGGGGCAATCAGCCCCAGCATTTT.

This clonotype has a count of ten or more. V usage is TRBV12-3 or TRBV12-4 and J usage is TRBJ2-7, with 8 bases that match TRBD2. V shed 7 bases, J shed 7 bases, and the junction held 9 bases outside the gene matches. This CDR3 has 13 residues. DNA for the CDR3: TGTGCCAGCACCCTCGGGGGGGCGGGGGAGCAGTACTTC. It is translated as CASTLGGAGEQYF.

V gene TRBV9 combines with J gene TRBJ1-2, with D unclear. The CDR3 is made up of 15 amino acids. Trimming removed 0 bases from V and 4 bases from J, with 13 bases in between. Germline-derived CDR1 and CDR2 are SGDLS and YYNGEE. This chain's CDR3 is CASSVGPGGSYGYTF. The CDR3 DNA follows: TGTGCCAGCAGCGTAGGTCCGGGAGGAAGCTATGGCTACACCTTC.

This clonotype was found many times. The genes are TRBV11-3 and TRBJ2-3; 12 positions agree with TRBD2. The CDR3 spans 16 residues. Per the germline V gene, CDR1 is SGHNT and CDR2 is YENEEA. Trimming removed 4 bases from V and 7 bases from J; junction bases left unmatched: 9. The CDR3 reads CASSSRTSGIGNTQYF. The CDR3 DNA sequence: TGTGCCAGCAGCTCAAGGACTAGCGGGATAGGTAATACGCAGTATTTT.

V is TRBV9 and J is TRBJ2-7; the match to TRBD1 covers 7 bases. There are 12 residues in the CDR3. The germline gives CDR1 SGDLS, CDR2 YYNGEE. After removal of 5 bases from V and 9 bases from J, the junction contained 8 bases not matched to a gene. The CDR3 is CASSAEGAAQYF. In DNA form, the CDR3 reads TGTGCCAGCAGTGCTGAGGGGGCAGCGCAGTACTTC.

This CDR3 is CASSSRFYYEQYF. The DNA of the CDR3 is TGTGCCAGCAGCAGCAGGTTTTACTACGAGCAGTACTTC. The chain joins TRBV27 to TRBJ2-7; D remains ambiguous. The CDR3 spans 13 residues. The V end lost 6 bases, the J end lost 3 bases, and 12 bases lay between the germline ends. Germline V gene data show CDR1 as MNHEY and CDR2 as SMNVEV (reference sequence).

The genes are TRBV9 and TRBJ2-7; TRBD1 is a possible D gene (6 bases). Trimming removed 4 bases at V and 0 bases at J, with 11 bases between. CDR1 SGDLS and CDR2 YYNGEE come from the germline V gene. The CDR3 length is 14 residues. CDR3 loop: CASSRWDTSYEQYF. DNA for the CDR3: TGTGCCAGCAGCCGGTGGGACACCTCCTACGAGCAGTACTTC.

Regarding this clonotype: Compared with germline, one end of the junction differs, possibly owing to a read error. J is TRBJ2-3 and V is TRBV19; D is ambiguous. The CDR3 length is 17 residues. Germline CDR1 and CDR2: LNHDA and SQIVND (reference sequence). CDR3 nucleotide sequence: TGTGCCAGTAGTATAGATACGACTTCAAGCTTCGCAGATACGCGGTATTTT. This gives the protein CASSIDTTSSFADTRYF.

The chain is built from TRBV20-1 and TRBJ2-7, with 8 bases aligning to TRBD2. The V gene end was trimmed by 1 base and the J gene end by 0 bases; junction bases not matched to a gene: 5. Germline V gene data show CDR1 as DFQATT and CDR2 as SNEGSKA (reference sequence). CDR3 size: 15 residues. The CDR3 DNA follows: TGCAGTGCTAGAGGACTAGCGCCGAGCTCCTACGAGCAGTACTTC. It encodes CSARGLAPSSYEQYF.

This clonotype was picked up many times. The chain carries TRBV27 and TRBJ1-1; tentatively, D is TRBD1 (5 bases). CDR1 is MNHEY and CDR2 is SMNVEV in the germline V gene (reference sequence). The CDR3 extends over 16 amino acids. V was pared by 7 bases and J by 0 bases, with 18 bases between. CDR3 nucleotide sequence: TGTGCCAGCACCCTTAAAAGTCCAGGGATGAACACTGAAGCTTTCTTT. This codes for CASTLKSPGMNTEAFF.

Only a few counts were recorded for this clonotype. This chain joins TRBV29-1 and TRBJ1-1, with TRBD1 as a possible D gene (5 bases). From germline, CDR1 is SQVTM and CDR2 ANQGSEA. The V gene lost 1 base and the J gene lost 1 base, with 16 bases spanning the gap. The CDR3 covers 16 residues. The CDR3 nucleotides read TGCAGCGTTGAAGTGGGGGGGAGGATTTGGAACACTGAAGCTTTCTTT. This codes for CSVEVGGRIWNTEAFF.